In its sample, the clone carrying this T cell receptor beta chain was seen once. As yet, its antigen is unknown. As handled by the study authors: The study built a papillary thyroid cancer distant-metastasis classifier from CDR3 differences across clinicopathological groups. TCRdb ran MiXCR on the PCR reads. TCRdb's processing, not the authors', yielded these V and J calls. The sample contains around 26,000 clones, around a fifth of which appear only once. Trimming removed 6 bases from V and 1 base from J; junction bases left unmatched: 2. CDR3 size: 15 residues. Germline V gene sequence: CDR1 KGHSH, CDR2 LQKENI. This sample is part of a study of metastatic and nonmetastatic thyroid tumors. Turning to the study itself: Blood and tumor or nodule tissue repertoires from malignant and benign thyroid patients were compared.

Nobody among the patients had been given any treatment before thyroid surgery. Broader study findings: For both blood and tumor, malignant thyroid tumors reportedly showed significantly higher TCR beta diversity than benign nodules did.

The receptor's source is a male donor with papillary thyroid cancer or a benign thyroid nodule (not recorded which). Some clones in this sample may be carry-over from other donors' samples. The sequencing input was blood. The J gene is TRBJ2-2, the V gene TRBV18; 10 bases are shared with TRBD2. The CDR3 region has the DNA TGTGCCAGCTCGGGGACTAGCGAGAACACCGGGGAGCTGTTTTTT. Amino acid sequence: CASSGTSENTGELFF.